This T cell receptor (beta chain) was sequenced during a study of T cells in Graves' hyperthyroidism and ophthalmopathy. Amplified regions were TCR beta CDR3 sequences from RNA transcripts. In the first-round RT-PCR of the TCR CDR3, the HTBI primer set was used. TCRdb passed the multiplex PCR reads through MiXCR, listing each CDR3 protein once. Here the sample spans approximately 380,000 distinct CDR3 sequences, around 15% being singletons. Regarding this clonotype: Antigen: not known. A read error may explain this, as a much larger clone is one base away.

There are 16 residues in the CDR3. Germline lookup yields CDR1 SGHNT and CDR2 YYREEE (reference sequence). Trimming took off 0 bases at V and 6 bases at J, with 18 bases between the two ends. Uncontrolled infection, other autoimmune disease, pregnancy or lactation barred patients from enrollment. Extraction of PBMCs used roughly 9.3 ml of fresh peripheral blood. Study-wide results and caveats: Through a model of 13 V-J features, ophthalmopathy was separated from stable hyperthyroidism.

The TCR comes from a man in his forties or fifties with Graves' ophthalmopathy. The chain uses TRBV5-4 and TRBJ1-1, with D maybe TRBD1 (5 bases). The sequenced material came from blood. The CDR3 loop reads CASSLAAQFPRAEAFF. The CDR3, as DNA: TGTGCCAGCAGCTTGGCGGCACAATTTCCCAGGGCTGAAGCTTTCTTT.